The clone carrying this T cell receptor (beta chain) was seen repeatedly, ten times or more. Coverage ceases 3 residues before the CDR3 finishes, and the germline J gene fills in the end. The CDR3 runs 14 residues. Germline CDR1 and CDR2: KGHSH and LQKENI. V was shortened by 6 bases and J by 1 base, with 13 bases between the two germline ends. These data originate in a study of T cell clonality in common variable immunodeficiency. The data were produced by immunoSEQ multiplex PCR, yet TCRdb's version contains in-frame clones alone and is incomplete. This sample includes approximately 44,000 clones with no singletons; its ten biggest clones take up approximately 3%.

Input material: peripheral blood mononuclear cells. The sequence was collected from a person between 18 and 69 years old in good health. The chain employs TRBV18 and TRBJ2-7; D gene unclear. The CDR3 sequence: CASSKGTVSYEQYF. Incomplete CDR3 DNA: TGTGCCAGCTCGAAGGGCACAGTGTCCTACGAG.